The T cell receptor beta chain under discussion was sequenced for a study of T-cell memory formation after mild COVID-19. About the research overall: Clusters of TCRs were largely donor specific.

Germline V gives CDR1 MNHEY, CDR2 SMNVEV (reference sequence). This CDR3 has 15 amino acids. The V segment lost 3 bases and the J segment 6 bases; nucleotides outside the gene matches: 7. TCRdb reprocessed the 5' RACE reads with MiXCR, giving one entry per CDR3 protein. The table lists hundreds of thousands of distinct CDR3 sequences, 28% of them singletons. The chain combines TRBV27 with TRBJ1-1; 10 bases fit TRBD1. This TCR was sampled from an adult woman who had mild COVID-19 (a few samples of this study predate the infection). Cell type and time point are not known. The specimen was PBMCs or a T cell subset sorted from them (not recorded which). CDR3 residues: CASSFATGGASEAFF. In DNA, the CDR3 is TGTGCCAGCAGTTTCGCGACAGGGGGCGCATCTGAAGCTTTCTTT.